This note documents a single T cell receptor (beta chain) sequence. As handled by the study authors: Scientists estimated how many nucleated cells there were by amplifying reference gene primers. TCRdb's table, derived via immunoSEQ multiplex PCR, lists solely in-frame clones and lacks some. That table furnishes V, J and clone size, whereas the DNA furnished D and trimming. The table records around 19,000 clones, 85% to 90% of them present only once. The data are from a study of blood T cell repertoires in COVID-19. Study as a whole: Samples of COVID-19 (acute and convalescent) were obtained from the United States, Italy and Spain. In each case, the material was cDNA or gDNA derived from T cells, B-cell-depleted T cells, or PBMCs.

This CDR3 spans 18 amino acids. The chain uses TRBV21-1 and TRBJ1-5; TRBD1, the table's D call, lacks a check against the DNA. TRBV21-1 is flagged as a pseudogene. The source of this sequence is a human donor in a cohort sampled during active COVID-19. Material for sequencing was peripheral blood. The CDR3 nucleotides read TGTGCCAGCAGCTTTTATAGACAGGGCCCCTATAGCAATCAGCCCCAGCATTTT. Its protein is CASSFYRQGPYSNQPQHF.